This T cell receptor (beta chain) came from a study of CD8+CD57+ T cells in acquired aplastic anemia. Many counts were recorded for this clonotype. The patients chosen for sequencing had shown expansion of CD8+CD57+ cells (detected by flow cytometry). Patients were therapy-naive when their blood was sampled. The CDR3 has 13 amino acids. Germline lookup yields CDR1 SNHLY and CDR2 FYNNEI. Losses at the gene ends were 6 bases for V and 6 bases for J; bases not matched to a gene: 7. Genomic DNA templated the TCR beta VDJ and CDR3 profiling. TCRdb re-analysed the reads in MiXCR, keeping a single row per CDR3 protein. In the table there are under 200,000 distinct CDR3 sequences, around half of which are singletons.

The V call is TRBV2, the J call TRBJ1-2; 7 bases are shared with TRBD1. The sequencing input was sorted CD4+, CD8+, or CD8+CD57+ T cells (not recorded which) from PBMCs. This sequence originates from a human donor with aplastic anemia. The DNA of the CDR3 is TGTGCCAGCAGCTACAGGGGTTTCGATGGCTACACCTTC. Its protein is CASSYRGFDGYTF.